This passage covers 9 T cell receptor beta chains from one sample sequenced in a study of T cell changes during pregnancy in multiple sclerosis. The repertoire was sequenced with immunoSEQ multiplex PCR; TCRdb's copy has only in-frame clones and lacks some. The profile shows 65,000 to 85,000 clones, more than 85% of them singletons. Sample: peripheral blood, taken in the second trimester of pregnancy. These TCRs come from a female donor with multiple sclerosis, enrolled in a pregnancy study.

The rearrangement uses TRBV4-3 and TRBJ2-5, with 10 nucleotides matching TRBD2. The junction had 15 bases not matched to a gene; V was cut back by 3 bases and J by 5 bases. Germline V gene sequence: CDR1 LGHNA, CDR2 YSLEER. The CDR3 loop spans 18 amino acids. The CDR3 DNA reads TGCGCCAGCAGCCAGGAAACCGGGACTAGCGAGGAAAGGGAGACCCAGTACTTC. It codes for CASSQETGTSEERETQYF.

V is TRBV6-6 and J is TRBJ1-2; D unresolved. Trimming stripped 2 bases from V and 8 bases from J, with 6 bases between. CDR3 size: 11 residues. CDR1 is MNHNY, CDR2 SVGAGI, per germline (reference sequence). In nucleotides, the CDR3 is TGTGCCAGCAGTTACGGGGAGGGCTACACCTTC. Its translation: CASSYGEGYTF.

J is TRBJ1-1 and V is TRBV18; no reliable D call. CDR3 size: 14 residues. V was clipped by 6 bases and J by 2 bases, with 13 bases between them. From germline, CDR1 is KGHSH and CDR2 LQKENI. CDR3 sequence: CASSPGGLNTEAFF. The CDR3 DNA reads as TGTGCCAGCTCGCCTGGAGGGCTAAACACTGAAGCTTTCTTT.

This clone has just a few counts. This sequence joins TRBV10-3 and TRBJ1-5, with D unclear. Germline V gene sequence: CDR1 ENHRY, CDR2 SYGVKD. This CDR3 has 13 residues. The V end lost 3 bases, the J end lost 5 bases, and 8 bases lay between the germline ends. DNA for the CDR3: TGTGCCATCAGTGAATCGGGGTATCAGCCCCAGCATTTT. Protein product: CAISESGYQPQHF.

This rearrangement joins TRBV18 to TRBJ1-3; TRBD1 agrees at 7 bases. Trimming took 4 bases from V and 0 from J; bases not matched to a gene: 9. Germline CDR1 and CDR2: KGHSH and LQKENI. The CDR3 covers 17 residues. The CDR3 coding sequence is TGTGCCAGCTCACTATATCTGACAGGGAGCTCTGGAAACACCATATATTTT. It encodes CASSLYLTGSSGNTIYF.

The V gene is TRBV5-5, the J gene TRBJ1-5, with 7 bases aligning to TRBD1. This CDR3 spans 13 amino acids. Germline-derived CDR1 and CDR2 are SGHKS and YYEKEE (reference sequence). Trimming removed 8 bases from V and 4 bases from J; junction bases left unmatched: 6. CDR3 region: CASRGGQNQPQHF. For the CDR3, the DNA is TGTGCCAGTCGGGGGGGACAGAATCAGCCCCAGCATTTT.

This clone was recorded only once. Here the CDR3 reads CASSVDVAGGIMNEQFF. For the CDR3, the DNA is TGTGCCAGCAGCGTAGATGTGGCGGGAGGTATAATGAATGAGCAGTTCTTC. The rearrangement links TRBV9 to TRBJ2-1, with 8 nucleotides matching TRBD2. Germline CDR1 is SGDLS and CDR2 is YYNGEE. With 0 bases clipped from V and 7 bases from J, the junction kept 12 bases outside the gene matches. The CDR3 is 17 residues long.

This chain links TRBV30 with TRBJ1-1, with D tentatively TRBD1 (6 bases). V lost 1 base to trimming and J lost 3 bases, with 9 bases between them. The CDR3 covers 13 residues. CDR1 is GTSNPN, CDR2 SVGIG, per germline (reference sequence). The CDR3 bases are TGTGCCTGGAGTGACAGGGTATACACTGAAGCTTTCTTT. Translation: CAWSDRVYTEAFF.

V gene TRBV9 combines with J gene TRBJ2-3, with unresolved D. Trimming pared 0 bases from V and 4 bases from J, leaving 12 bases between. From germline, CDR1 is SGDLS and CDR2 YYNGEE. The CDR3 consists of 15 residues. The CDR3 region has the DNA TGTGCCAGCAGCGTAGGACTTGCTTCTTCAGATACGCAGTATTTT. Its protein product is CASSVGLASSDTQYF.